Here is one TCR beta chain with its context. Its recognized antigen is unknown. The record has no base qualities; no much larger clone is one base away. V ends up 6 bases short and J 4 bases short, with an unmatched junction base count of 11. Based on the germline V gene, the CDR1 and CDR2 sequences are SGHTA and FQGNSA. Its CDR3 holds 17 amino acids, cysteine through phenylalanine. Only the CDR3 DNA is retained, 51 bases long and in frame from the first base. The immunoSEQ Assay, a bias-controlled multiplex PCR, was used to amplify TCRbeta CDR3 regions from genomic DNA. The published analysis was carried out like this. The number of nucleated cells in each sample was estimated from the amplification of reference gene primers within the assay. To quantify the absolute abundance of each unique TCRbeta CDR3 rearrangement, sequence reads were collapsed and filtered. For each sample, productive Simpson clonality was calculated by taking the square root of Simpson's diversity index across productive rearrangements. TCRdb obtained this table from immuneACCESS and retained in-frame rearrangements with V and J assigned. These tables miss some clones; where compared with another copy, unresolved V genes account for less than half of the shortfall, and the remainder is unexplained. V, J and clone size are taken as reported in that table, and D and trimming were inferred from the DNA itself. In all, the sample holds about 98,000 clones, and more than 60% of those were seen once. The ten biggest clones cover approximately 24% of the sample.

These data originate in a study of blood T cell repertoires in COVID-19 (TCRdb year 2020). Background for the entire study: Samples covering the acute and convalescent phases of COVID-19 were provided by collaborators in the United States, Italy and Spain. A de-identified subject ID, COVID-19 status, age in years and sex were almost always included in the sample metadata. The repertoires were released in a freely available public database intended as a resource for research on the immune response to SARS-CoV-2. HLA class I and class II types, where available, came from metadata supplied by the sample provider rather than from assay-based typing. Samples were obtained from the ongoing ImmuneRACE study (first 160 participants) and from about 1,300 subjects provided by 6 global collaborators. The material from the prospective study consisted of cDNA or gDNA derived from T cells, B-cell-depleted T cells, or PBMCs. The dataset comprised deeply sampled blood TCRbeta repertoires from subjects exposed to, actively infected with, or recovered from COVID-19. The research as a whole found: How much clinical and demographic metadata was included differed by source and by participant, and the metadata was provided uncurated.

Collaborating institutions collected whole blood in K2EDTA tubes following their own protocols. For TCRbeta analysis, collaborator samples were shipped as frozen whole blood, as isolated PBMCs, or as DNA extracted from either sample type. The clonotype comes from a man aged 65 to 79 with acute or convalescent COVID-19. The V and J genes are TRBV7-2 and TRBJ1-4; 10 of the junction bases match TRBD1. The source material was peripheral blood. The CDR3 is CASSDRGHSPGNEKLFF. The nucleotide sequence is TGTGCCAGCAGTGACAGGGGGCACTCCCCCGGTAATGAAAAACTGTTTTTT.